This T cell receptor (beta chain) is drawn from a study of cytomegalovirus exposure and HLA in healthy donors. The primer mix had 60 Vbeta and 13 Jbeta primers. Repertoires were generated with immunoSEQ multiplex PCR, while TCRdb's copy carries only in-frame clones and drops some. Among more than 80,000 clones, about 72% were seen once, and the ten largest hold around 19%. The CDR3 spans 14 residues. Germline CDR1 WSHSY, CDR2 SAAADI. Trimming removed 4 bases from V and 10 bases from J; junction bases left unmatched: 8. The TCR comes from a woman in her fifties or sixties in good health and CMV-seropositive. The rearrangement links TRBV10-2 to TRBJ1-4; 8 nucleotides line up with TRBD1. Material for sequencing was PBMCs. The CDR3 loop reads CASSVRGGQAKLFF. The CDR3 DNA reads as TGCGCCAGCAGTGTACGAGGGGGACAGGCAAAACTGTTTTTT.